Listed here are 31 T cell receptor beta chains from one sample, sequenced in a study of shared clonotypes between healthy human individuals. Method: immunoSEQ multiplex PCR; TCRdb's copy keeps in-frame clones and lacks some. The table includes around 1.1 million clones, approximately 78% detected once. The specimen sequenced was memory CD4+ T cells from PBMCs. Subset meaning: CD45RA-negative fraction. The receptors here all came from a man between 18 and 29 years old in good health. Some clones in this sample may be carry-over from other donors' samples.

This clone came up many times. J is TRBJ2-1 and V is TRBV18, with D possibly matching TRBD2 (5 bases). The CDR3 length is 14 residues. CDR1 and CDR2 (germline): KGHSH, LQKENI. V shed 3 bases and J shed 7 bases, with 13 bases lying between them. The CDR3 spells CASSPARPGNEQFF. The CDR3 DNA sequence: TGTGCCAGCTCACCCGCTCGTCCGGGAAATGAGCAGTTCTTC.

The chain employs TRBV28 and TRBJ2-5, with no clear D. The CDR3 is made up of 13 amino acids. The V gene lost 3 bases and the J gene lost 10 bases, with 15 bases spanning the gap. CDR1 and CDR2 from the germline V gene are MDHEN and SYDVKM. CDR3 nucleotide sequence: TGTGCCAGCAGTTTGACCTCGGGCGGCGGCCAGTACTTC. This encodes CASSLTSGGGQYF.

The gene calls are TRBV5-1 and TRBJ1-3; D is possibly TRBD1 (5 bases). The germline CDR1 and CDR2 sequences are SGHRS and YFSETQ. V was trimmed by 4 bases and J by 3 bases, leaving 14 bases between them. The CDR3 sequence is 15 residues long. The CDR3 is CASSPFGGNGNTIYF. The CDR3 nucleotides read TGCGCCAGCAGCCCGTTTGGGGGAAATGGAAACACCATATATTTT.

The chain joins TRBV4-1 to TRBJ1-3, with 7 bases that match TRBD1. Germline V gene data show CDR1 as MGHRA and CDR2 as YSYEKL. This CDR3 region has 15 residues. V was pared by 3 bases and J by 4 bases, with 6 bases of the junction left unmatched. This CDR3 is CASSQATGSGNTIYF. As DNA, the CDR3 is TGCGCCAGCAGCCAGGCGACAGGGTCCGGAAACACCATATATTTT.

This chain joins TRBV11-2 and TRBJ1-3; D is unresolved. V lost 2 bases, J lost 2 bases, and 16 bases lay in between. The CDR3 runs to 17 residues. CDR1 SGHAT and CDR2 FQNNGV come from the germline V gene. The CDR3: CASSLNGAAVAGNTIYF. The CDR3 DNA reads as TGTGCCAGCAGCTTAAACGGTGCGGCGGTTGCTGGAAACACCATATATTTT.

The chain carries TRBV7-3 and TRBJ2-3; maybe TRBD1 (6 bases). There are 16 residues in the CDR3. V gave up 5 bases and J gave up 3 bases, with 18 bases separating them. Germline V gene lookup returns CDR1 SGHTA and CDR2 FQGTGA. The CDR3 is CASSPRGGRPTDTQYF. The CDR3 DNA sequence: TGTGCCAGCAGCCCCAGGGGCGGCAGACCAACAGATACGCAGTATTTT.

A note on this clone: In the same sample, other DNA sequences code for this CDR3. V is TRBV18 and J is TRBJ2-6, with D tentatively TRBD1 (6 bases). The CDR3 length is 16 residues. Germline V CDR1 and CDR2: KGHSH, LQKENI. Trimming cost V 4 bases and J 0 bases, with 10 bases left between them. CDR3: CASSQGVVSGANVLTF. CDR3 bases: TGTGCCAGCTCACAGGGGGTGGTCTCTGGGGCCAACGTCCTGACTTTC. Full variable domain (remainder filled in from reference TRBV18 and TRBJ2-6): NAGVMQNPRHLVRRRGQEARLRCSPMKGHSHVYWYRQLPEEGLKFMVYLQKENIIDESGMPKERFSAEFPKEGPSILRIQQVVRGDSAAYFCASSQGVVSGANVLTFGAGSRLTVL.

This clone was seen a handful of times. The chain employs TRBV21-1 and TRBJ2-3; TRBD1, the table's D call, lacks a check against the DNA. TRBV21-1 has pseudogene status. The CDR3 totals 14 residues. The CDR3, as DNA: TGTGCCAGCAGCAAAGCGCAGGGGGCAGATACGCAGTATTTT. Translated, it gives CASSKAQGADTQYF.

This clone appeared once. The chain links TRBV5-4 to TRBJ1-4; TRBD1 is a possible D gene (5 bases). V lost 0 bases to trimming and J lost 6 bases, with 12 bases between them. Germline assignment: CDR1 SGHNT and CDR2 YYREEE (reference sequence). The CDR3 is 15 residues long. This CDR3 reads CASSLAGGKDEKLFF. The CDR3, as DNA: TGTGCCAGCAGCTTGGCCGGGGGGAAGGATGAAAAACTGTTTTTT. The full variable domain, in which reference TRBV5-4 and TRBJ1-4 provide the parts outside the CDR3, is ETGVTQSPTHLIKTRGQQVTLRCSSQSGHNTVSWYQQALGQGPQFIFQYYREEENGRGNFPPRFSGLQFPNYSSELNVNALELDDSALYLCASSLAGGKDEKLFFGSGTQLSVL.

Here the CDR3 reads CASSQEASIQYF. The DNA for the CDR3 is TGTGCCAGCAGCCAAGAAGCCAGCATTCAGTACTTC. The chain recombines TRBV4-2 with TRBJ2-4; D gene ambiguous. V was trimmed by 0 bases and J by 9 bases, leaving 6 bases between them. The CDR3 has 12 residues. Germline V CDR1 and CDR2: LGHNA, YNFKEQ.

The J gene is TRBJ2-7, the V gene TRBV6-1; 8 bases are a match to TRBD1. Per the germline V gene, CDR1 is MNHNS and CDR2 is SASEGT. The J segment lost 6 bases and the V segment lost 8 bases, leaving 6 bases of the junction unmatched. CDR3 length: 12 amino acids. The CDR3: CASGTQGAEQYF. The CDR3 DNA reads as TGTGCCAGCGGAACTCAGGGGGCCGAGCAGTACTTC.

The chain combines TRBV5-1 with TRBJ2-3; D ambiguous. The germline V gene encodes CDR1 SGHRS and CDR2 YFSETQ. The CDR3 has 16 residues. V lost 4 bases to trimming and J lost 3 bases, with 18 bases between them. CDR3 protein: CASSPSDYGPTDTQYF. CDR3 bases: TGCGCCAGCAGCCCTTCGGATTACGGGCCGACAGATACGCAGTATTTT.

This clone was observed a few times. CDR3 region: CATTTGYYGYTF. The DNA for the CDR3 is TGTGCCACAACGACAGGGTACTATGGCTACACCTTC. The chain carries TRBV28 and TRBJ1-2; TRBD1 matches 7 bases. With 10 bases clipped from V and 3 bases from J, the junction kept 5 bases outside the gene matches. The CDR3 totals 12 residues. Germline lookup yields CDR1 MDHEN and CDR2 SYDVKM.

In its sample, this clone was seen a few times. The chain has TRBV19 and TRBJ1-2; D is perhaps TRBD1 (6 bases). V lost 7 bases and J 5 bases, leaving 11 bases between the germline ends. Per the germline V gene, CDR1 is LNHDA and CDR2 is SQIVND (reference sequence). The CDR3 loop spans 12 amino acids. Written as DNA, the CDR3 is TGTGCCAGTACCGGGACATCTTATGGCTACACCTTC. This codes for CASTGTSYGYTF.

The chain couples TRBV27 to TRBJ2-7; 9 bases align to TRBD2. With V trimmed by 5 bases and J by 5 bases, 7 bases remained unmatched. The CDR3 has 14 residues. Germline lookup yields CDR1 MNHEY and CDR2 SMNVEV (reference sequence). The CDR3 region is CASSVREGRHEQYF. Written as DNA, the CDR3 is TGTGCCAGCAGTGTGCGGGAGGGCCGTCACGAGCAGTACTTC.

The chain recombines TRBV5-4 with TRBJ1-1; a weak D match, TRBD1 (6 bases). CDR1 and CDR2 from the germline V gene are SGHNT and YYREEE (reference sequence). CDR3 length equals 16 residues. Between the trimmed V and J ends, which lost 7 bases and 11 bases, there was a span of 30 bases. DNA of the CDR3: TGTGCCAGCGGGCCCGGCCACACAACAGTGAACAGGGCCGCTTTCTTT. It specifies CASGPGHTTVNRAAFF.

The V call is TRBV7-9, the J call TRBJ2-7; no clear D gene. The V end lost 0 bases, the J end lost 5 bases, and 8 bases lay between the germline ends. The CDR3 is 13 residues long. Germline V gene sequence: CDR1 SEHNR, CDR2 FQNEAQ (reference sequence). The CDR3, as DNA: TGTGCCAGCAGCTTAGCACCCATAAACGAGCAGTACTTC. Residues: CASSLAPINEQYF.

The V gene is TRBV7-2, the J gene TRBJ2-5, with 9 bases that match TRBD1. The V and J ends lost 1 base and 1 base, in that order; junction bases with no gene match: 4. CDR1 SGHTA and CDR2 FQGNSA come from the germline V gene. The CDR3 runs to 16 residues. Written as DNA, the CDR3 is TGTGCCAGCAGCTTAGGGTCGGGACAGGGCCAAGAGACCCAGTACTTC. It codes for CASSLGSGQGQETQYF. Variable domain in full (rest from reference TRBV7-2 and TRBJ2-5): GAGVSQSPSNKVTEKGKDVELRCDPISGHTALYWYRQSLGQGLEFLIYFQGNSAPDKSGLPSDRFSAERTGGSVSTLTIQRTQQEDSAVYLCASSLGSGQGQETQYFGPGTRLLVL.

This clone was seen a handful of times. This rearrangement joins TRBV2 to TRBJ1-1; D is uncertain. Trimming removed 4 bases from V and 1 base from J, with 13 bases in between. CDR1 and CDR2 from the germline V gene are SNHLY and FYNNEI. This CDR3 spans 15 amino acids. Here the CDR3 reads CASSANGRPNTEAFF. CDR3 DNA: TGTGCCAGCAGTGCAAATGGAAGGCCGAACACTGAAGCTTTCTTT.

J is TRBJ1-1 and V is TRBV5-6; no clear D gene. V shed 4 bases and J shed 5 bases, with 15 bases lying between them. The length of the CDR3 is 14 residues. Germline V CDR1 and CDR2: SGHDT, YYEEEE. The CDR3 loop is CASSPRAWGTEAFF. For the CDR3, the DNA is TGTGCCAGCAGCCCGAGGGCCTGGGGTACTGAAGCTTTCTTT.

With regard to this clone: This sample also contains other DNA sequences that code for the same CDR3. V is TRBV29-1 and J is TRBJ2-7; 9 bases agree with TRBD2. The CDR3 spans 13 residues. Germline loops: CDR1 SQVTM, CDR2 ANQGSEA. V was pared by 4 bases and J by 3 bases, with 4 bases of the junction left unmatched. Written as DNA, the CDR3 is TGCAGCGTTGTCGGGACTAGCAGCTACGAGCAGTACTTC. Translated, it gives CSVVGTSSYEQYF.

The rearrangement links TRBV19 to TRBJ2-4; TRBD1 matches 9 bases. Germline loops: CDR1 LNHDA, CDR2 SQIVND (reference sequence). V lost 5 bases and J lost 1; bases outside the gene matches: 6. The CDR3 has 16 residues. The CDR3 here is CASSSGTGTAKNIQYF. The CDR3 DNA reads TGTGCCAGTAGTTCCGGGACAGGGACCGCCAAAAACATTCAGTACTTC. Full variable domain (remainder filled in from reference TRBV19 and TRBJ2-4): DGGITQSPKYLFRKEGQNVTLSCEQNLNHDAMYWYRQDPGQGLRLIYYSQIVNDFQKGDIAEGYSVSREKKESFPLTVTSAQKNPTAFYLCASSSGTGTAKNIQYFGAGTRLSVL.

This clone was recorded once. The chain recombines TRBV6-1 with TRBJ1-1, with 8 bases fitting TRBD1. This CDR3 has 15 amino acids. After removal of 4 bases from V and 6 bases from J, the junction contained 10 bases not matched to a gene. The V gene's germline CDR1 is MNHNS and CDR2 SASEGT. CDR3 nucleotides: TGTGCCAGCAGTGCCGGACAGGGAGTAGGTCCTGAAGCTTTCTTT. Protein: CASSAGQGVGPEAFF.

V usage is TRBV28 and J usage is TRBJ2-6; 13 bases match TRBD2. The CDR3 loop spans 18 amino acids. Germline lookup yields CDR1 MDHEN and CDR2 SYDVKM. Germline trimming cut 4 bases from V and 3 bases from J; bases unmatched to any gene: 6. CDR3 nucleotides: TGTGCCAGCAGTTCCCGACTAGCGGGAGGAGGTGGGGCCAACGTCCTGACTTTC. Protein: CASSSRLAGGGGANVLTF.

The chain employs TRBV6-1 and TRBJ2-1; 10 bases fit TRBD2. Germline assignment: CDR1 MNHNS and CDR2 SASEGT. V was pared by 6 bases and J by 7 bases, with 6 bases of the junction left unmatched. The CDR3 totals 14 residues. The CDR3 reads CASRWGLAINEQFF. Here the CDR3 DNA reads TGTGCCAGCAGGTGGGGACTAGCGATAAATGAGCAGTTCTTC.

The gene calls are TRBV6-1 and TRBJ1-5, with 9 bases fitting TRBD1. With V trimmed by 0 bases and J by 5 bases, 8 bases remained unmatched. Germline V CDR1 and CDR2: MNHNS, SASEGT. The CDR3 covers 17 residues. The CDR3 here is CASSEAGGGTGHQPQHF. As DNA, the CDR3 is TGTGCCAGCAGTGAAGCGGGTGGTGGGACAGGGCATCAGCCCCAGCATTTT.

With regard to this clone: This sequence may be a read error, since a much larger clone differs from it by one base. The J gene is TRBJ1-1, the V gene TRBV4-3, with D unresolved. The CDR3 is 15 amino acids. The germline gives CDR1 LGHNA, CDR2 YSLEER. CDR3 bases: TGCACCAGCAGCCAAGGGTGGTTTGGGAACACTGAAGCTTTCTTT. Translating gives CTSSQGWFGNTEAFF.

This clone was seen a single time. V usage is TRBV19 and J usage is TRBJ2-1, with unresolved D. The CDR3 runs to 14 residues. Deletions cut 5 bases from V and 6 bases from J, with 14 bases between. Germline V gene sequence: CDR1 LNHDA, CDR2 SQIVND (reference sequence). The CDR3 region has the DNA TGTGCCAGTAGTCCCCGCACTGTCAGCAATGAGCAGTTCTTC. Protein: CASSPRTVSNEQFF.

The rearrangement uses TRBV10-2 and TRBJ1-5; D remains unclear. The CDR3 totals 13 residues. Germline V gene lookup returns CDR1 WSHSY and CDR2 SAAADI. The germline V and J ends were trimmed by 8 bases and 6 bases, with 14 bases remaining between them. The CDR3 protein is CASWWRVGQPQHF. The CDR3, as DNA: TGCGCCAGCTGGTGGAGGGTTGGTCAGCCCCAGCATTTT.

This clone was detected a few times. The genes are TRBV19 and TRBJ2-2, with D perhaps TRBD1 (6 bases). Germline CDR1 reads LNHDA; CDR2 reads SQIVND (reference sequence). Trimming took 2 bases from V and 0 from J, leaving 7 bases between them. CDR3 size: 15 residues. The CDR3 here is CASSINRANTGELFF. In nucleotides, the CDR3 is TGTGCCAGTAGTATAAACAGGGCGAACACCGGGGAGCTGTTTTTT.

This rearrangement joins TRBV5-1 to TRBJ1-2; D not resolved. The CDR3 is 14 amino acids. Trimming shortened V by 4 bases and J by 8 bases, and 18 bases separated the two germline ends. Germline V gene sequence: CDR1 SGHRS, CDR2 YFSETQ. The CDR3 coding sequence is TGCGCCAGCAGCACAACGGAGGCCCAAGTAGGCTACACCTTC. Translation gives CASSTTEAQVGYTF.